The entry below describes one T cell receptor beta chain. This sample was taken from a study of T cells in tumors after PD-1 blockade. Study-level background: Patients received pembrolizumab 200 mg every 3 weeks or cemiplimab 350 mg every 2 weeks.

The germline V and J ends were trimmed by 5 bases and 1 base, with 15 bases remaining between them. Germline CDR1 reads SEHNR; CDR2 reads FQNEAQ (reference sequence). This CDR3 has 16 residues. Method: immunoSEQ multiplex PCR; TCRdb's copy keeps in-frame clones and lacks some. The data show roughly 50,000 clones, more than 70% seen once. The rearrangement links TRBV7-9 to TRBJ1-5; no reliable D call. Specimen: PBMCs, collected before anti-PD-1 treatment. The source is a human donor with basal cell carcinoma. CDR3 nucleotides: TGTGCCAGCAGCCATACGCCAGTCGCGAGCAATCAGCCCCAGCATTTT. This sequence encodes CASSHTPVASNQPQHF.